The T cell receptor (beta chain) described here comes from a study of T cell changes during pregnancy in multiple sclerosis. This table comes from immunoSEQ multiplex PCR, and its TCRdb copy is limited to in-frame clones, with some not included. The sample holds roughly 100,000 clones; 91% are singletons and the top ten take about 3.4%. V dropped 10 bases and J dropped 0 bases, with 10 bases sitting between them. CDR3 length equals 13 residues. CDR1 LNHDA and CDR2 SQIVND come from the germline V gene (reference sequence). This receptor was obtained from a female donor with multiple sclerosis, enrolled in a pregnancy study. The sequenced sample was peripheral blood, obtained in the second trimester of pregnancy. The V call is TRBV19, the J call TRBJ2-1, with TRBD1 as a possible D gene (6 bases). The CDR3 here is CATTTGSYNEQFF. The CDR3 coding sequence is TGTGCCACCACGACAGGCTCCTACAATGAGCAGTTCTTC.